This entry lists 15 T cell receptor beta chains sequenced from one sample in a study of siplizumab effects on memory and regulatory T cells. The repertoire was sequenced with immunoSEQ multiplex PCR; TCRdb's copy has only in-frame clones and lacks some. The data hold 80,000 to 95,000 clones, with around 93% observed a single time. The sequenced sample was CD8+ T cells sorted from blood. All receptors derive from a human donor in good health.

This chain connects TRBV2 to TRBJ1-1; D gene ambiguous. Per germline, CDR1 SNHLY and CDR2 FYNNEI. The CDR3 has 13 residues. Between the trimmed V and J ends, which lost 8 bases and 7 bases, there was a span of 17 bases. In DNA, the CDR3 is TGTGCCAGCCTTGGCGGGATCTCCCATGAAGCTTTCTTT. This translates into CASLGGISHEAFF.

This rearrangement joins TRBV6-6 to TRBJ1-1, with D possibly TRBD1 on 5 matching bases. The CDR3 has 16 residues. The V gene's germline CDR1 is MNHNY and CDR2 SVGAGI (reference sequence). Trimming left V 6 bases short and J 0 bases short, with 17 bases between. CDR3 residues: CASRSTEQGLNTEAFF. The CDR3 DNA reads as TGTGCCAGCAGGTCCACGGAGCAGGGCCTGAACACTGAAGCTTTCTTT.

The genes are TRBV4-2 and TRBJ2-2; D remains ambiguous. CDR1 and CDR2 (germline): LGHNA, YNFKEQ. The CDR3 is made up of 15 amino acids. Deletions cut 4 bases from V and 6 bases from J, with 15 bases between. In DNA form, the CDR3 reads TGTGCCAGCAGCCCCCCAGAGATAAGCGCCGGGGAGCTGTTTTTT. Translated, it gives CASSPPEISAGELFF.

V gene TRBV5-4 combines with J gene TRBJ1-5; the D is unclear. This CDR3 spans 12 amino acids. Trimming took 3 bases from V and 3 from J, leaving 4 bases between them. CDR1 is SGHNT, CDR2 YYREEE, per germline (reference sequence). CDR3 coding DNA: TGTGCCAGCAGCTCCGACAATCAGCCCCAGCATTTT. It codes for CASSSDNQPQHF.

This clone appeared a few times. Other DNA sequences of this sample code for an identical CDR3. This chain uses TRBV27 with TRBJ2-3; D not resolved. Germline CDR1 reads MNHEY; CDR2 reads SMNVEV (reference sequence). V was clipped by 3 bases and J by 6 bases, with 4 bases between them. The CDR3 is made up of 11 amino acids. The CDR3 spells CASSFSDTQYF. The CDR3 nucleotides are TGTGCCAGCAGTTTCTCTGATACGCAGTATTTT.

In nucleotides, the CDR3 is TGTGCCAGCAGTTTCAGGGGTGCCTACGAGCAGTACTTC. The encoded protein is CASSFRGAYEQYF. This rearrangement joins TRBV27 to TRBJ2-7; D possibly corresponds to TRBD1 (6 bases). The CDR3 runs 13 residues. Germline CDR1 MNHEY, CDR2 SMNVEV (reference sequence). V lost 3 bases to trimming and J lost 2 bases, with 8 bases between them.

This chain links TRBV2 with TRBJ2-5; maybe TRBD2 (5 bases). The J call is in doubt because the DNA end fits TRBJ2-7 better. CDR1 is SNHLY and CDR2 is FYNNEI in the germline V gene. CDR3 size: 15 residues. CDR3 protein: CASSDFRGSSYEQYF. CDR3 DNA: TGTGCCAGCAGTGATTTCCGGGGAAGCTCCTACGAGCAGTACTTC.

The chain couples TRBV27 to TRBJ1-1, with 7 positions matching TRBD1. Germline assignment: CDR1 MNHEY and CDR2 SMNVEV (reference sequence). J gave up 4 bases and V 10 bases, and 6 bases lay outside the gene matches. CDR3 size: 12 residues. The CDR3, as DNA: TGTGCCACCCATGCAGGGGGCACTGAAGCTTTCTTT. Translated, it gives CATHAGGTEAFF.

The chain carries TRBV6-6 and TRBJ2-3; 9 nucleotides line up with TRBD1. The trim removed 5 bases at V and 5 bases at J, leaving 5 bases unmatched. The CDR3 extends over 14 amino acids. Germline V gene sequence: CDR1 MNHNY, CDR2 SVGAGI (reference sequence). This chain's CDR3 is CASSLTGGRDTQYF. DNA of the CDR3: TGTGCCAGCAGTCTAACAGGGGGCAGAGATACGCAGTATTTT.

The rearrangement uses TRBV19 and TRBJ1-2, with TRBD1 as a possible D gene (5 bases). Germline lookup yields CDR1 LNHDA and CDR2 SQIVND (reference sequence). The V and J ends lost 3 bases and 8 bases respectively, with 13 bases between them. This CDR3 has 13 residues. The CDR3 sequence: CASSIGGSRGYTF. The CDR3 DNA reads TGTGCCAGTAGTATCGGGGGATCGCGGGGCTACACCTTC.

The V and J genes are TRBV9 and TRBJ2-3; unclear D gene. V gave up 2 bases and J gave up 2 bases, with 15 bases separating them. The CDR3 totals 16 residues. Germline loops: CDR1 SGDLS, CDR2 YYNGEE. The CDR3 is CASSVRTLGATDTQYF. The CDR3 DNA reads TGTGCCAGCAGCGTGAGGACCCTTGGAGCCACAGATACGCAGTATTTT.

This sequence joins TRBV7-2 and TRBJ2-1; D may be TRBD1 (6 bases). This CDR3 has 15 residues. Per germline, CDR1 SGHTA and CDR2 FQGNSA. The V gene lost 2 bases and the J gene lost 7 bases, with 15 bases spanning the gap. The CDR3: CASSLNPGAGNEQFF. For the CDR3, the DNA is TGTGCCAGCAGCTTAAACCCAGGGGCTGGGAATGAGCAGTTCTTC.

The V call is TRBV11-2, the J call TRBJ2-3; D unclear. V was shortened by 5 bases and J by 3 bases, with 9 bases between the two germline ends. CDR3 size: 13 residues. CDR1 and CDR2 from the germline V gene are SGHAT and FQNNGV. The CDR3 here is CASSPGRTDTQYF. In nucleotides, the CDR3 is TGTGCCAGCAGCCCCGGAAGGACAGATACGCAGTATTTT. The full variable domain, with the rest looked up from reference TRBV11-2 and TRBJ2-3, is EAGVAQSPRYKIIEKRQSVAFWCNPISGHATLYWYQQILGQGPKLLIQFQNNGVVDDSQLPKDRFSAERLKGVDSTLKIQPAKLEDSAVYLCASSPGRTDTQYFGPGTRLTVL.

This chain connects TRBV27 to TRBJ1-2; perhaps TRBD1 as D (5 bases). Germline-derived CDR1 and CDR2 are MNHEY and SMNVEV (reference sequence). V was shortened by 6 bases and J by 2 bases, with 16 bases between the two germline ends. The length of the CDR3 is 15 residues. The CDR3 coding sequence is TGTGCCAGCAGCACGGGGGGGGAGATCAACTATGGCTACACCTTC. This codes for CASSTGGEINYGYTF.

J is TRBJ2-7 and V is TRBV18; 11 bases map to TRBD1. This CDR3 contains 18 residues. Losses at the gene ends were 0 bases for V and 4 bases for J; bases not matched to a gene: 11. Germline-derived CDR1 and CDR2 are KGHSH and LQKENI. CDR3 DNA: TGTGCCAGCTCACCACCGGACAGGGGGCGACTGGTGGGATACGAGCAGTACTTC. Protein sequence: CASSPPDRGRLVGYEQYF.